Given below is one T cell receptor (beta chain) in context. These data come from a study of shared clonotypes between healthy human individuals. Study details: The cohort had a couple of women and three men, ages 18 to 49.

A CD45RA-negative memory subset and a CD45RA+ naive subset were separated from the CD4+ cells. The V gene's germline CDR1 is KGHSH and CDR2 LQKENI. J lost 8 bases, V lost 4 bases, and 7 bases had no gene match. The CDR3 spans 16 residues. An even split of each subset's genomic DNA across several immunoSEQ plates was performed. The protocol was immunoSEQ multiplex PCR, while the TCRdb copy is restricted to in-frame clones and leaves out a portion. The sample includes about 1.5 million clones, 95% to 99% of them seen just once. Sequenced material: naive CD4+ T cells sorted from blood. Subset defined: CD45RA+ positively selected. This sequence joins TRBV18 and TRBJ2-1; 14 bases map to TRBD2. This receptor was identified in a man aged 30 to 39 in good health. This CDR3 reads CASSRLAGGPLDEQFF. CDR3 nucleotide sequence: TGTGCCAGCTCACGACTAGCGGGAGGGCCCCTAGATGAGCAGTTCTTC.